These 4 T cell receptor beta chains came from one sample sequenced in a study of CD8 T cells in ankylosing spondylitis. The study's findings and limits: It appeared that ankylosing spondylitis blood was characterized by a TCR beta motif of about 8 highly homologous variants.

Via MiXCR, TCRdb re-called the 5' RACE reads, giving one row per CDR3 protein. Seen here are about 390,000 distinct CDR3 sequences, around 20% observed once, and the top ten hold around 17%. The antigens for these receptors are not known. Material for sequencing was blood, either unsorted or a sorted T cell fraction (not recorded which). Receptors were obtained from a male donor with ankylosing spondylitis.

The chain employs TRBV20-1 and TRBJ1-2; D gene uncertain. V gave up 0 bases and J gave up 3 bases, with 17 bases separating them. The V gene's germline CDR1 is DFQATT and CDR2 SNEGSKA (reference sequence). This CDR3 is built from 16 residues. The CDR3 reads CSARDGLAGKYYGYTF. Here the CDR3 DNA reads TGCAGTGCTAGAGATGGGTTGGCGGGGAAATACTATGGCTACACCTTC.

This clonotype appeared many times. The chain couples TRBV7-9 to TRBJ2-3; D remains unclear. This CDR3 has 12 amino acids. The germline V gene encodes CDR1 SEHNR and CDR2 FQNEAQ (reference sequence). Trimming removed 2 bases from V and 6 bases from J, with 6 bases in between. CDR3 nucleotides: TGTGCCAGCAGCTTACTGGGGGATACGCAGTATTTT. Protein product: CASSLLGDTQYF.

The CDR3 DNA follows: TGTGCCAGCAGCCAAGGATTACGCGGGACTGAAGCTTTCTTT. Its translation is CASSQGLRGTEAFF. The V call is TRBV3-1, the J call TRBJ1-1; no clear D. Trimming shortened V by 1 base and J by 5 bases, and 11 bases separated the two germline ends. This CDR3 has 14 amino acids. Germline-derived CDR1 and CDR2 are LGHDT and YNNKEL (reference sequence). Full variable domain (missing parts from reference TRBV3-1 and TRBJ1-1): DTAVSQTPKYLVTQMGNDKSIKCEQNLGHDTMYWYKQDSKKFLKIMFSYNNKELIINETVPNRFSPKSPDKAHLNLHINSLELGDSAVYFCASSQGLRGTEAFFGQGTRLTVV.

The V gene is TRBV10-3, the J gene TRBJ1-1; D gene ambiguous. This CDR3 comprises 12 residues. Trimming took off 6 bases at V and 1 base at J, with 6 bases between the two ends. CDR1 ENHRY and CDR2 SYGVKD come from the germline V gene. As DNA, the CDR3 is TGTGCCATCAGGGCGGGGAACACTGAAGCTTTCTTT. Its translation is CAIRAGNTEAFF.